This is a list of T cell receptor beta chains from one sample in a study of post-analysis software for immune sequencing data. TCRdb fed the PCR reads into MiXCR, producing one record per CDR3 protein. The profile shows roughly 600,000 distinct CDR3 sequences, around 47% of them singletons. Sequencing input: blood. Source of these receptors: a girl between 10 and 17 years old with multiple sclerosis. The CDR3 runs from the conserved cysteine through the conserved F or W. D genes are given only for firm matches. A row's size may be missing; if present it is once, few, many or a size class.

v_call: TRBV2
d_call: NA
j_call: TRBJ2-7
clone_size: NA
cdr3_aa: CASAGPTGLRTYEQYF
cdr3_nt: TGTGCCAGCGCAGGACCCACGGGACTCCGGACCTACGAGCAGTACTTC

v_call: TRBV6-2/TRBV6-3
d_call: NA
j_call: TRBJ2-1
clone_size: NA
cdr3_aa: CASRLGNEQFF
cdr3_nt: TGTGCCAGCAGACTAGGGAATGAGCAGTTCTTC

v_call: TRBV5-1
d_call: NA
j_call: TRBJ2-7
clone_size: NA
cdr3_aa: CASSLVAAGSYEQYF
cdr3_nt: TGCGCCAGCAGCTTGGTGGCGGCCGGATCCTACGAGCAGTACTTC

v_call: TRBV12-3/TRBV12-4
d_call: NA
j_call: TRBJ2-4
clone_size: few
cdr3_aa: CASSFNLGAKNIQYF
cdr3_nt: TGTGCCAGCAGTTTTAATCTGGGGGCCAAAAACATTCAGTACTTC

v_call: TRBV7-2
d_call: TRBD2
j_call: TRBJ2-5
clone_size: NA
cdr3_aa: CASSLAWGTAGGQETQYF
cdr3_nt: TGTGCCAGCAGCTTAGCGTGGGGGACGGCGGGGGGGCAAGAGACCCAGTACTTC

v_call: TRBV20-1
d_call: TRBD1
j_call: TRBJ2-5
clone_size: NA
cdr3_aa: CSARDTRQGHETQYF
cdr3_nt: TGCAGTGCTAGAGATACGAGACAGGGGCACGAGACCCAGTACTTC

v_call: TRBV20-1
d_call: TRBD2
j_call: TRBJ2-3
clone_size: NA
cdr3_aa: CSTQDGGLAGEVPTDTQYF
cdr3_nt: TGCAGTACGCAAGACGGGGGACTAGCGGGGGAAGTACCCACAGATACGCAGTATTTT

v_call: TRBV7-2
d_call: NA
j_call: TRBJ1-2
clone_size: NA
cdr3_aa: CASSLEILGPNYGYTF
cdr3_nt: TGTGCCAGCAGCTTAGAGATATTAGGGCCCAACTATGGCTACACCTTC

v_call: TRBV18
d_call: NA
j_call: TRBJ2-7
clone_size: few
cdr3_aa: CASWQGHPASYEQYF
cdr3_nt: TGTGCCAGCTGGCAGGGACACCCGGCCTCCTACGAGCAGTACTTC

v_call: TRBV11-3
d_call: NA
j_call: TRBJ1-1
clone_size: NA
cdr3_aa: CASSPRGPNTEAFF
cdr3_nt: TGTGCCAGCAGCCCCAGAGGGCCGAACACTGAAGCTTTCTTT

v_call: TRBV7-9
d_call: NA
j_call: TRBJ2-7
clone_size: NA
cdr3_aa: CASSPGLVSSYEQYF
cdr3_nt: TGTGCCAGCAGCCCAGGGTTAGTTAGCTCCTACGAGCAGTACTTC

v_call: TRBV12-3/TRBV12-4
d_call: NA
j_call: TRBJ1-6
clone_size: NA
cdr3_aa: CASSLEGVGSPRHF
cdr3_nt: TGTGCCAGCAGTTTAGAAGGGGTGGGTTCACCCCGCCACTTT

v_call: TRBV6-6
d_call: NA
j_call: TRBJ2-1
clone_size: few
cdr3_aa: CASSSSGPYNEQFF
cdr3_nt: TGTGCCAGCAGTTCCTCGGGGCCCTACAATGAGCAGTTCTTC

v_call: TRBV3-1
d_call: NA
j_call: TRBJ1-1
clone_size: NA
cdr3_aa: CASSHLGGLWTEAFF
cdr3_nt: TGTGCCAGCAGCCACCTTGGGGGTTTATGGACTGAAGCTTTCTTT

v_call: TRBV7-8
d_call: NA
j_call: TRBJ2-3
clone_size: NA
cdr3_aa: CASSPRGRVKNTDTQYF
cdr3_nt: TGTGCCAGCAGCCCAAGGGGCCGGGTTAAGAACACAGATACGCAGTATTTT

v_call: TRBV3-1
d_call: NA
j_call: TRBJ2-2
clone_size: few
cdr3_aa: CASSQDTRTGRGLDGELFF
cdr3_nt: TGTGCCAGCAGCCAAGATACCCGGACAGGGCGGGGGTTGGACGGGGAGCTGTTTTTT

v_call: TRBV12-3/TRBV12-4
d_call: NA
j_call: TRBJ2-7
clone_size: NA
cdr3_aa: CASSSRVRDEQYF
cdr3_nt: TGTGCCAGCAGCTCCAGGGTCAGGGACGAGCAGTACTTC

v_call: TRBV10-3
d_call: NA
j_call: TRBJ2-6
clone_size: many
cdr3_aa: CAISETSSGANVLTF
cdr3_nt: TGTGCCATCAGTGAGACAAGCTCTGGGGCCAACGTCCTGACTTTC

v_call: TRBV9
d_call: NA
j_call: TRBJ2-3
clone_size: NA
cdr3_aa: CASSSQAGAAPDTQYF
cdr3_nt: TGTGCCAGCAGCTCTCAGGCAGGGGCCGCTCCAGATACGCAGTATTTT

v_call: TRBV12-3/TRBV12-4
d_call: NA
j_call: TRBJ1-1
clone_size: NA
cdr3_aa: CASRSSQGVAEAFF
cdr3_nt: TGTGCCAGCAGGTCTAGTCAGGGAGTCGCCGAAGCTTTCTTT

v_call: TRBV10-3
d_call: TRBD1
j_call: TRBJ2-5
clone_size: NA
cdr3_aa: CTTRTGKGETQYF
cdr3_nt: TGTACCACTAGGACAGGGAAGGGAGAGACCCAGTACTTC

v_call: TRBV5-1
d_call: TRBD2
j_call: TRBJ2-1
clone_size: few
cdr3_aa: CASSDGLAQATSYNEQFF
cdr3_nt: TGCGCCAGCAGCGACGGACTAGCGCAGGCTACCTCCTACAATGAGCAGTTCTTC

v_call: TRBV7-8
d_call: NA
j_call: TRBJ2-5
clone_size: NA
cdr3_aa: CASSFGASYGETQYF
cdr3_nt: TGTGCCAGCAGCTTCGGAGCTAGCTATGGAGAGACCCAGTACTTC

v_call: TRBV29-1
d_call: NA
j_call: TRBJ1-2
clone_size: NA
cdr3_aa: CSVEDRQVWGYTF
cdr3_nt: TGCAGCGTTGAAGACCGACAGGTTTGGGGCTACACCTTC

v_call: TRBV6-5
d_call: NA
j_call: TRBJ1-1
clone_size: few
cdr3_aa: CASSYSGRFTEAFF
cdr3_nt: TGTGCCAGCAGTTACTCCGGCAGGTTCACTGAAGCTTTCTTT

v_call: TRBV4-1
d_call: NA
j_call: TRBJ1-1
clone_size: few
cdr3_aa: CASSQEEGGAEAFF
cdr3_nt: TGCGCCAGCAGCCAAGAAGAGGGGGGGGCTGAAGCTTTCTTT

v_call: TRBV20-1
d_call: NA
j_call: TRBJ2-5
clone_size: few
cdr3_aa: CSARDISGPYQETQYF
cdr3_nt: TGCAGTGCTAGAGATATTAGCGGACCGTACCAAGAGACCCAGTACTTC

v_call: TRBV5-1
d_call: TRBD2
j_call: TRBJ2-5
clone_size: NA
cdr3_aa: CASSGGSTPRETQYF
cdr3_nt: TGCGCCAGCAGCGGCGGGAGCACCCCCCGGGAGACCCAGTACTTC

v_call: TRBV6-5
d_call: TRBD1
j_call: TRBJ2-7
clone_size: few
cdr3_aa: CASSYYTQGARYEQYF
cdr3_nt: TGTGCCAGCAGTTACTACACTCAGGGGGCGCGGTACGAGCAGTACTTC

v_call: TRBV20-1
d_call: TRBD1
j_call: TRBJ2-7
clone_size: few
cdr3_aa: CSAVSGQGTYEQYF
cdr3_nt: TGCAGTGCAGTCTCGGGACAGGGAACCTACGAGCAGTACTTC

v_call: TRBV12-3/TRBV12-4
d_call: NA
j_call: TRBJ1-4
clone_size: many
cdr3_aa: CASSLGMGEKLFF
cdr3_nt: TGTGCCAGCAGTTTAGGGATGGGTGAAAAACTGTTTTTT

v_call: TRBV12-3/TRBV12-4
d_call: NA
j_call: TRBJ2-5
clone_size: NA
cdr3_aa: CASSPRYQETQYF
cdr3_nt: TGTGCCAGCAGCCCCCGGTATCAAGAGACCCAGTACTTC

v_call: TRBV7-8
d_call: TRBD1
j_call: TRBJ2-3
clone_size: few
cdr3_aa: CASSLFPGGESSDTQYF
cdr3_nt: TGTGCCAGCAGCTTATTCCCAGGGGGCGAGTCGTCAGATACGCAGTATTTT

v_call: TRBV28
d_call: NA
j_call: TRBJ2-1
clone_size: NA
cdr3_aa: CASSGNRVNEQFF
cdr3_nt: TGTGCCAGCAGCGGAAACAGGGTCAATGAGCAGTTCTTC

v_call: TRBV5-6
d_call: TRBD1
j_call: TRBJ1-2
clone_size: NA
cdr3_aa: CASSEGTAQGGYGYTF
cdr3_nt: TGTGCCAGCAGCGAGGGTACAGCGCAGGGGGGCTATGGCTACACCTTC

v_call: TRBV2
d_call: NA
j_call: TRBJ2-5
clone_size: few
cdr3_aa: CASAYQETQYF
cdr3_nt: TGTGCCAGCGCGTACCAAGAGACCCAGTACTTC

v_call: TRBV12-3/TRBV12-4
d_call: TRBD1
j_call: TRBJ2-7
clone_size: NA
cdr3_aa: CASSLQGEYEQYF
cdr3_nt: TGTGCCAGCAGTTTACAGGGGGAGTACGAGCAGTACTTC

v_call: TRBV6-5
d_call: NA
j_call: TRBJ2-7
clone_size: NA
cdr3_aa: CASSHLETWGQYF
cdr3_nt: TGTGCCAGCAGTCACCTAGAGACATGGGGGCAGTACTTC

v_call: TRBV12-3/TRBV12-4
d_call: NA
j_call: TRBJ2-1
clone_size: NA
cdr3_aa: CASSARAASSYNEQFF
cdr3_nt: TGTGCCAGCAGTGCCCGTGCAGCTTCCTCCTACAATGAGCAGTTCTTC

v_call: TRBV20-1
d_call: TRBD1
j_call: TRBJ1-4
clone_size: NA
cdr3_aa: CSAPGQATEKLFF
cdr3_nt: TGCAGTGCCCCGGGACAGGCCACCGAAAAACTGTTTTTT

v_call: TRBV12-3/TRBV12-4
d_call: NA
j_call: TRBJ1-1
clone_size: NA
cdr3_aa: CASSYMRDTEAFF
cdr3_nt: TGTGCCAGCAGTTATATGAGGGACACTGAAGCTTTCTTT

v_call: TRBV4-1
d_call: TRBD1
j_call: TRBJ1-1
clone_size: NA
cdr3_aa: CASSHQGVNTEAFF
cdr3_nt: TGCGCCAGCAGCCATCAGGGGGTGAACACTGAAGCTTTCTTT

v_call: TRBV2
d_call: TRBD2
j_call: TRBJ2-1
clone_size: NA
cdr3_aa: CASSGGSGRAYEQFF
cdr3_nt: TGTGCCAGCAGTGGGGGTAGCGGGAGGGCATATGAGCAGTTCTTC

v_call: TRBV20-1
d_call: TRBD1
j_call: TRBJ2-7
clone_size: NA
cdr3_aa: CSARTTGGAGNEQYF
cdr3_nt: TGCAGTGCTCGAACAACAGGGGGCGCGGGGAACGAGCAGTACTTC

v_call: TRBV10-3
d_call: TRBD2
j_call: TRBJ2-7
clone_size: NA
cdr3_aa: CAISDRDYERYF
cdr3_nt: TGTGCCATCAGTGACAGGGACTACGAGCGGTACTTC

v_call: TRBV20-1
d_call: NA
j_call: TRBJ2-3
clone_size: NA
cdr3_aa: CSASRTGDTQYF
cdr3_nt: TGCAGTGCTTCCCGGACTGGCGATACGCAGTATTTT

v_call: TRBV6-6
d_call: TRBD2
j_call: TRBJ2-1
clone_size: few
cdr3_aa: CASRQLAAEQFF
cdr3_nt: TGTGCCAGCAGACAACTAGCGGCGGAGCAGTTCTTC

v_call: TRBV30
d_call: NA
j_call: TRBJ2-7
clone_size: NA
cdr3_aa: CAWSPDRQYEQYF
cdr3_nt: TGTGCCTGGAGTCCAGACAGGCAGTACGAGCAGTACTTC

v_call: TRBV20-1
d_call: NA
j_call: TRBJ1-1
clone_size: NA
cdr3_aa: CSFPPGSNTEAFF
cdr3_nt: TGCAGTTTCCCCCCAGGGTCGAACACTGAAGCTTTCTTT

v_call: TRBV7-2
d_call: TRBD1
j_call: TRBJ2-7
clone_size: few
cdr3_aa: CASSLSGQVAYEQYF
cdr3_nt: TGTGCCAGCAGCTTGTCCGGACAGGTGGCCTACGAGCAGTACTTC

v_call: TRBV12-3/TRBV12-4
d_call: NA
j_call: TRBJ2-5
clone_size: many
cdr3_aa: CASSIEETQYF
cdr3_nt: TGTGCCAGCAGCATAGAAGAGACCCAGTACTTC

v_call: TRBV12-3/TRBV12-4
d_call: NA
j_call: TRBJ2-5
clone_size: NA
cdr3_aa: CASSLGPGRKETQYF
cdr3_nt: TGTGCCAGCAGTCTCGGACCGGGGCGAAAAGAGACCCAGTACTTC

v_call: TRBV10-3
d_call: NA
j_call: TRBJ2-7
clone_size: NA
cdr3_aa: CAISESRARSYEQYF
cdr3_nt: TGTGCCATCAGTGAGTCGAGGGCTCGATCCTACGAGCAGTACTTC

v_call: TRBV7-2
d_call: TRBD2
j_call: TRBJ2-1
clone_size: NA
cdr3_aa: CASSRSSGVTYNEQFF
cdr3_nt: TGTGCCAGCAGCCGTTCTAGCGGGGTAACCTACAATGAGCAGTTCTTC

v_call: TRBV4-1
d_call: NA
j_call: TRBJ2-7
clone_size: NA
cdr3_aa: CASSQDSRGAYEQYF
cdr3_nt: TGCGCCAGCAGCCAAGATTCTCGGGGAGCCTACGAGCAGTACTTC